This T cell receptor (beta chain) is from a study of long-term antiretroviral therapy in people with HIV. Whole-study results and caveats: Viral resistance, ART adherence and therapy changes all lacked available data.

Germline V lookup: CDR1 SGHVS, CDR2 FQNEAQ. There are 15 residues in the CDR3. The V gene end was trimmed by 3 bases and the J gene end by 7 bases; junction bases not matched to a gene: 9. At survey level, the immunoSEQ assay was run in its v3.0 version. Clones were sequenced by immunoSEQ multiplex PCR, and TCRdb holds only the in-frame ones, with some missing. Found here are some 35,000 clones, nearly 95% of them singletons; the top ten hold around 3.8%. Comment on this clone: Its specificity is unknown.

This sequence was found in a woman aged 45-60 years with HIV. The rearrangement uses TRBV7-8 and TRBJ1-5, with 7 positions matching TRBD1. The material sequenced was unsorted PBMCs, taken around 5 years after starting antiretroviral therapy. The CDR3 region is CASSFDNRGQQPQHF. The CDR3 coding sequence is TGTGCCAGCAGCTTCGATAACAGGGGTCAACAGCCCCAGCATTTT.